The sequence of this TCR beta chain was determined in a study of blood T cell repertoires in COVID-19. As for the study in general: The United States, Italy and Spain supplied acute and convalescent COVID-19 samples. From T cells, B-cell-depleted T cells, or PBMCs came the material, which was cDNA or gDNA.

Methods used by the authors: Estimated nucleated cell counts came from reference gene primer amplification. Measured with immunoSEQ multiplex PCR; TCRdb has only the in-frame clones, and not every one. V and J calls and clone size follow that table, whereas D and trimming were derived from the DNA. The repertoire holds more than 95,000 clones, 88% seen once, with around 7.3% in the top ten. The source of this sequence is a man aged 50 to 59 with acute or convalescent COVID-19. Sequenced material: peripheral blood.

CDR3 coding DNA: TGTGCCAGCAGCTCCCGGGGGGGGAGCGGAGGCACGCAGTATTTT. It specifies CASSSRGGSGGTQYF. The chain combines TRBV11-2 with TRBJ2-3; TRBD2 matches at 8 bases. Looked up from germline, CDR1 is SGHAT and CDR2 is FQNNGV. The J segment lost 9 bases and the V segment lost 4 bases, leaving 12 bases of the junction unmatched. The length of the CDR3 is 15 residues.